The 7 T cell receptor beta chains presented below share a single source sample, sequenced in a study of T cells in Graves' hyperthyroidism and ophthalmopathy. Amplification yielded TCR beta CDR3 regions, with RNA transcripts as the source. The TCR CDR3 first-round RT-PCR relied on the HTBI primer set. TCRdb re-called the multiplex PCR reads with MiXCR, one entry per CDR3 protein. Of around 300,000 distinct CDR3 sequences in the sample, approximately 15% were seen once. The specimen was blood. The source is a woman in her forties with Graves' ophthalmopathy.

This clonotype was observed a few times. The chain links TRBV30 to TRBJ1-1; possible D gene TRBD1, 6 bases. V was cut by 3 bases and J by 6 bases, with 17 bases left in between. CDR1 is GTSNPN and CDR2 is SVGIG in the germline V gene (reference sequence). The CDR3 loop spans 14 amino acids. The CDR3 reads CAWSPGEEIPEAFF. The CDR3 DNA follows: TGTGCCTGGAGCCCAGGGGAGGAGATACCTGAAGCTTTCTTT.

This clonotype came up many times. The V gene is TRBV11-3, the J gene TRBJ2-2; D is undetermined. The CDR3 runs 12 residues. Germline V lookup: CDR1 SGHNT, CDR2 YENEEA. With 3 bases removed from V and 6 bases from J, the gap between germline ends came to 5 bases. The CDR3 region has the DNA TGTGCCAGCAGCTTCTCGCCCGGGGAGCTGTTTTTT. This gives the protein CASSFSPGELFF.

This clonotype showed up many times. CDR3: CASSEGSGNYEQYF. In DNA form, the CDR3 reads TGTGCCAGCAGTGAGGGTAGCGGTAACTACGAGCAGTACTTC. The chain recombines TRBV6-1 with TRBJ2-7, with D possibly being TRBD2 (6 bases). Between the trimmed V and J ends, which lost 3 bases and 3 bases, there was a span of 12 bases. This CDR3 is 14 amino acids long. CDR1 is MNHNS, CDR2 SASEGT, per germline.

This clonotype turned up a few times. The rearrangement uses TRBV20-1 and TRBJ2-1, with TRBD1 matching over 11 bases. The CDR3 consists of 20 residues. V lost 6 bases to trimming and J lost 0 bases; unmatched junction nucleotides: 19. Germline V gives CDR1 DFQATT, CDR2 SNEGSKA (reference sequence). For the CDR3, the DNA is TGCAGTGCCCCACACCGGGACAGGGGGGGTAGCGCGAGCTCCTACAATGAGCAGTTCTTC. This codes for CSAPHRDRGGSASSYNEQFF.

This clonotype was recorded many times. The chain uses TRBV3-1 and TRBJ1-1; D may be TRBD1 (6 bases). Germline CDR1 LGHDT, CDR2 YNNKEL (reference sequence). The CDR3 has 14 residues. With 3 bases removed from V and 6 bases from J, the gap between germline ends came to 14 bases. The CDR3, as DNA: TGTGCCAGCAGCCACTTACAGGGTTTCGCTGAAGCTTTCTTT. Translation gives CASSHLQGFAEAFF.

This clonotype was seen ten or more times. The rearrangement links TRBV28 to TRBJ1-5, with D hard to call. The CDR3 is made up of 12 amino acids. Germline V gives CDR1 MDHEN, CDR2 SYDVKM. Trimming stripped 4 bases from V and 3 bases from J, with 4 bases between. The DNA of the CDR3 is TGTGCCAGCAGTTCACTCAATCAGCCCCAGCATTTT. Amino acids: CASSSLNQPQHF.

This clonotype was counted between two and nine times. This chain links TRBV27 with TRBJ2-1; D possibly matches TRBD1 or TRBD2 (5 bases each). Germline CDR1 reads MNHEY; CDR2 reads SMNVEV (reference sequence). The V and J ends lost 2 bases and 5 bases respectively, with 7 bases between them. The CDR3 has 13 residues. CDR3 nucleotide sequence: TGTGCCAGCAGTTTAGGGACCAACAATGAGCAGTTCTTC. As protein: CASSLGTNNEQFF.